The 24 T cell receptor beta chains in this list originate from one sample, sequenced in a study of blood T cell repertoires in COVID-19. Assay used: immunoSEQ multiplex PCR; TCRdb lists only in-frame clones, some missing. This sample yields approximately 270,000 clones, of which 87% are seen a single time; around 3% belongs to the top ten. Material for sequencing was peripheral blood. The source of these receptors is a man younger than 35 with active or convalescent COVID-19.

V and J are TRBV7-3 and TRBJ2-1; possibly TRBD1 for D (5 bases). V dropped 5 bases and J dropped 5 bases, with 19 bases sitting between them. Germline V lookup: CDR1 SGHTA, CDR2 FQGTGA. The CDR3 runs 16 residues. The CDR3 DNA reads TGTGCCAGCAGCACCAATTCCGACAGTCGCCACAATGAGCAGTTCTTC. It is translated as CASSTNSDSRHNEQFF.

The V call is TRBV9, the J call TRBJ2-7; D is possibly TRBD1 (6 bases). Trimming cost V 0 bases and J 3 bases, with 13 bases left between them. The CDR3 totals 15 residues. Looked up from germline, CDR1 is SGDLS and CDR2 is YYNGEE. The CDR3 is CASSVAGAQFYEQYF. The DNA of the CDR3 is TGTGCCAGCAGCGTAGCAGGGGCCCAGTTCTACGAGCAGTACTTC. Full variable domain (outside the CDR3, taken from reference TRBV9 and TRBJ2-7): DSGVTQTPKHLITATGQRVTLRCSPRSGDLSVYWYQQSLDQGLQFLIQYYNGEERAKGNILERFSAQQFPDLHSELNLSSLELGDSALYFCASSVAGAQFYEQYFGPGTRLTVT.

Here the CDR3 reads CASSTGNNEKLFF. The CDR3, as DNA: TGTGCCAGTTCGACAGGGAATAATGAAAAACTGTTTTTT. This chain connects TRBV19 to TRBJ1-4, with TRBD1 matching 7 bases. The germline gives CDR1 LNHDA, CDR2 SQIVND (reference sequence). The CDR3 is made up of 13 amino acids. Germline trimming cut 8 bases from V and 4 bases from J; bases unmatched to any gene: 4.

V gene TRBV10-2 combines with J gene TRBJ1-6, with D perhaps matching TRBD1 (5 bases). This CDR3 contains 15 residues. With 2 bases removed from V and 7 bases from J, the gap between germline ends came to 12 bases. Germline CDR1 reads WSHSY; CDR2 reads SAAADI. CDR3 nucleotides: TGCGCCAGCAGTGAGGGGAAGGGGCCGAATTCACCCCTCCACTTT. Encoded protein: CASSEGKGPNSPLHF.

This clone came up once. The chain recombines TRBV28 with TRBJ2-1; no clear D gene. This CDR3 has 14 residues. Germline V gene lookup returns CDR1 MDHEN and CDR2 SYDVKM. Trimming removed 3 bases at V and 4 bases at J, with 10 bases between. CDR3 sequence (DNA): TGTGCCAGCAGTTTCAAGACACCGTACAATGAGCAGTTCTTC. Its protein is CASSFKTPYNEQFF.

J is TRBJ1-2 and V is TRBV6-5; maybe TRBD1 (5 bases). The CDR3 runs 14 residues. Germline CDR1 is MNHEY and CDR2 is SVGAGI. Trimming cost V 0 bases and J 5 bases, with 10 bases left between them. The CDR3 sequence: CASSYSGRQYGYTF. The CDR3 DNA follows: TGTGCCAGCAGTTACTCAGGGCGACAGTATGGCTACACCTTC.

The chain joins TRBV4-2 to TRBJ2-7; 7 bases align to TRBD2. This CDR3 has 16 amino acids. The J segment lost 1 base and the V segment lost 0 bases, leaving 6 bases of the junction unmatched. Germline loops: CDR1 LGHNA, CDR2 YNFKEQ. The CDR3 sequence is CASSQEEASGSYEQYF. The CDR3 nucleotides are TGTGCCAGCAGCCAAGAGGAGGCTAGCGGATCCTACGAGCAGTACTTC.

The rearrangement links TRBV7-9 to TRBJ2-1, with TRBD1 as a possible D gene (6 bases). This CDR3 spans 13 amino acids. V lost 1 base, J lost 9 bases, and 10 bases lay in between. The germline V gene encodes CDR1 SEHNR and CDR2 FQNEAQ (reference sequence). The CDR3 nucleotides are TGTGCCAGCAGCTTAGGGGCGACAGGTGAGCAGTTCTTC. Its protein product is CASSLGATGEQFF.

V gene TRBV7-9 combines with J gene TRBJ1-6; 9 positions agree with TRBD1. After removal of 5 bases from V and 7 bases from J, the junction contained 9 bases not matched to a gene. This CDR3 is built from 16 residues. Germline V CDR1 and CDR2: SEHNR, FQNEAQ (reference sequence). The CDR3 DNA sequence: TGTGCCAGCAGCCAGATAGGACAGGGGATAAATTCACCCCTCCACTTT. This gives the protein CASSQIGQGINSPLHF. The full variable domain, in which reference TRBV7-9 and TRBJ1-6 provide the parts outside the CDR3, is DTGVSQNPRHKITKRGQNVTFRCDPISEHNRLYWYRQTLGQGPEFLTYFQNEAQLEKSRLLSDRFSAERPKGSFSTLEIQRTEQGDSAMYLCASSQIGQGINSPLHFGNGTRLTVT.

The chain is built from TRBV12-3 or TRBV12-4 and TRBJ2-7; D not resolved. The V end lost 8 bases, the J end lost 2 bases, and 13 bases lay between the germline ends. There are 13 residues in the CDR3. The DNA for the CDR3 is TGTGCCAGCGTCGGGTCCTTTCCCTACGAGCAGTACTTC. Protein product: CASVGSFPYEQYF.

The chain is built from TRBV6-6 and TRBJ1-1; unclear D gene. Germline CDR1 is MNHNY and CDR2 is SVGAGI (reference sequence). The CDR3 sequence is 15 residues long. V shed 6 bases and J shed 3 bases, with 17 bases lying between them. This CDR3 reads CASRKEGFGYTEAFF. DNA for the CDR3: TGTGCCAGCAGGAAAGAGGGTTTTGGTTACACTGAAGCTTTCTTT.

The rearrangement joins TRBV28 to TRBJ1-2, with 10 bases that match TRBD1. Trimming took 8 bases from V and 5 from J; bases not matched to a gene: 8. CDR1 MDHEN and CDR2 SYDVKM come from the germline V gene. This CDR3 spans 14 amino acids. The CDR3 sequence is CASQGTGVSYGYTF. In DNA, the CDR3 is TGTGCCAGCCAAGGGACAGGGGTCAGTTATGGCTACACCTTC.

V usage is TRBV15 and J usage is TRBJ2-1, with TRBD2 as a possible D gene (5 bases). The V and J ends lost 0 bases and 10 bases respectively, with 13 bases between them. Germline assignment: CDR1 LNHNV and CDR2 YYDKDF (reference sequence). The CDR3 loop spans 14 amino acids. CDR3 amino acids: CATSRDSGKREQFF. The CDR3 DNA follows: TGTGCCACCAGCAGAGACTCCGGGAAACGAGAGCAGTTCTTC.

The chain uses TRBV20-1 and TRBJ1-1, with TRBD1 matching 10 bases. The V and J ends lost 3 bases and 6 bases, in that order; junction bases with no gene match: 7. This CDR3 spans 14 amino acids. The germline CDR1 and CDR2 sequences are DFQATT and SNEGSKA (reference sequence). The CDR3 loop is CSASGTGDLPEAFF. As DNA, the CDR3 is TGCAGTGCTAGTGGGACAGGGGATCTTCCTGAAGCTTTCTTT.

This clone was seen just once. CDR3 in DNA: TGTGCCAGCAGCTTAGAAGCGGGAGGTATTGTCTACGAGCAGTACTTC. Amino acids: CASSLEAGGIVYEQYF. The genes are TRBV13 and TRBJ2-7; TRBD2 matches at 9 bases. Germline loops: CDR1 PRHDT, CDR2 FYEKMQ (reference sequence). The J segment lost 3 bases and the V segment lost 1 base, leaving 7 bases of the junction unmatched. The CDR3 contains 16 residues.

The J gene is TRBJ1-4, the V gene TRBV7-2, with 11 positions matching TRBD1. J was trimmed by 7 bases and V by 5 bases; bases with no gene match: 6. Germline CDR1 and CDR2: SGHTA and FQGNSA. This CDR3 has 15 amino acids. CDR3 sequence reads: CASSPGTGGIEKLFF. The CDR3 DNA sequence: TGTGCCAGCAGCCCCGGGACAGGGGGGATTGAAAAACTGTTTTTT.

The rearrangement joins TRBV6-6 to TRBJ1-5, with a tentative D call TRBD1 (5 bases). The CDR3 has 13 amino acids. In germline, CDR1 is MNHNY, CDR2 SVGAGI (reference sequence). V was pared by 8 bases and J by 5 bases, with 13 bases between. CDR3 in DNA: TGTGCCAGCGAATCAACAGGTTATCAGCCCCAGCATTTT. Amino acids: CASESTGYQPQHF.

This sequence joins TRBV24-1 and TRBJ2-1; TRBD2 matches at 12 bases. V lost 6 bases and J lost 7; bases outside the gene matches: 6. CDR1 is KGHDR, CDR2 SFDVKD, per germline. The CDR3 contains 15 residues. The CDR3 loop reads CATSLLTSGGNEQFF. CDR3 coding DNA: TGTGCCACCAGTCTTCTGACTAGCGGGGGTAATGAGCAGTTCTTC.

This chain connects TRBV7-2 to TRBJ2-3, with unresolved D. The V gene lost 1 base and the J gene lost 9 bases, with 17 bases spanning the gap. This CDR3 contains 15 residues. CDR1 and CDR2 from the germline V gene are SGHTA and FQGNSA. The CDR3 DNA is TGTGCCAGCAGCTTAGACGGAGCTAGACGAGGCACGCAGTATTTT. As protein: CASSLDGARRGTQYF.

The V call is TRBV10-2, the J call TRBJ1-1, with D unresolved. The CDR3 is 14 amino acids. The V gene lost 4 bases and the J gene lost 0 bases, with 9 bases spanning the gap. Germline lookup yields CDR1 WSHSY and CDR2 SAAADI. CDR3 in amino acids: CASSVTTLNTEAFF. As DNA, the CDR3 is TGCGCCAGCAGTGTCACAACGTTGAACACTGAAGCTTTCTTT.

This chain connects TRBV6-5 to TRBJ1-1; D may be TRBD1 (6 bases). V was clipped by 4 bases and J by 1 base, with 10 bases between them. The CDR3 spans 14 residues. Germline CDR1 reads MNHEY; CDR2 reads SVGAGI. CDR3 DNA sequence: TGTGCCAGCAGTTTTGACAGGTGGAACACTGAAGCTTTCTTT. It encodes CASSFDRWNTEAFF.

The rearrangement uses TRBV6-2 or TRBV6-3 and TRBJ2-3, with D unclear. Trimming cost V 3 bases and J 0 bases, with 19 bases left between them. CDR1 is MNHEY, CDR2 SVGEGT, per germline. This CDR3 region has 18 residues. For the CDR3, the DNA is TGTGCCAGCAGTTATGTTACGGGTGACCTTTCAAGCACAGATACGCAGTATTTT. It is translated as CASSYVTGDLSSTDTQYF.

The chain is built from TRBV29-1 and TRBJ1-4; TRBD1 aligns across 11 bases. V gave up 4 bases and J gave up 7 bases; unmatched junction bases: 5. From germline, CDR1 is SQVTM and CDR2 ANQGSEA. The length of the CDR3 is 14 residues. CDR3 coding DNA: TGCAGCGTTGGGACAGGGGGCTTTAGTGAAAAACTGTTTTTT. This codes for CSVGTGGFSEKLFF.

The chain couples TRBV14 to TRBJ2-3; no definite D call. Germline CDR1 is SGHDN and CDR2 is FVKESK. V was pared by 0 bases and J by 8 bases, with 9 bases between. This CDR3 comprises 13 residues. The CDR3 DNA follows: TGTGCCAGCAGCCAAGATCAATTGGCTACGCAGTATTTT. It codes for CASSQDQLATQYF.